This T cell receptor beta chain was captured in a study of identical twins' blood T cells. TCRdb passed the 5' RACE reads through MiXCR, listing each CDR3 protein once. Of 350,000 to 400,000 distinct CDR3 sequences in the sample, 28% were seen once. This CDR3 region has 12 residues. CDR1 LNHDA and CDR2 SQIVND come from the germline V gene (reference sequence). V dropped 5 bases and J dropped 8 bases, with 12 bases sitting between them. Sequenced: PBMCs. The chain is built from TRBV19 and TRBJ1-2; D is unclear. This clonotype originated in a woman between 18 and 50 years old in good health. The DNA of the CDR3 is TGTGCCAGTAGTTCGGGCCCGCCGGGCTACACCTTC. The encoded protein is CASSSGPPGYTF.